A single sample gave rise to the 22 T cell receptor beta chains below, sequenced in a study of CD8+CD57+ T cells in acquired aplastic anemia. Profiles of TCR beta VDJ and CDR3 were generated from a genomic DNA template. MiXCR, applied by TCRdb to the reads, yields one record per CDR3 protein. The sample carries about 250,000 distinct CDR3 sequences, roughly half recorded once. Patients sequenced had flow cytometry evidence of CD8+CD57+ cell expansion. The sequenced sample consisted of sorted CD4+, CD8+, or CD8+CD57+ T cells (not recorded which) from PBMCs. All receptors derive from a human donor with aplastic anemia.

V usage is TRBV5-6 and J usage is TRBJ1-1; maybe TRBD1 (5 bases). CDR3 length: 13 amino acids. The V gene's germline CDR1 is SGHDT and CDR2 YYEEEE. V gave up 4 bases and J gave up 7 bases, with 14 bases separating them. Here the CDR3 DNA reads TGTGCCAGCAGCCTGGGGGGATTTGATGAAGCTTTCTTT. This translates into CASSLGGFDEAFF.

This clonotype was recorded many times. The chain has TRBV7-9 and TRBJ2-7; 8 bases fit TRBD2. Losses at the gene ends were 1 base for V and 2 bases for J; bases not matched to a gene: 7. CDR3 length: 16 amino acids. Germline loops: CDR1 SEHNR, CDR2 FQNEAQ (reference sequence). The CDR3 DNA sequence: TGTGCCAGCAGCTTAGTTTCAGGCGGGGGGACCTACGAGCAGTACTTC. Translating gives CASSLVSGGGTYEQYF.

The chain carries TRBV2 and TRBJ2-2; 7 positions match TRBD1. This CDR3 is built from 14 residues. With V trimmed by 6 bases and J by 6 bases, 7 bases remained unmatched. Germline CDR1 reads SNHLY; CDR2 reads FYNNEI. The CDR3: CASRRQGSAGELFF. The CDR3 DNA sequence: TGTGCCAGCAGGCGACAGGGTTCGGCCGGGGAGCTGTTTTTT.

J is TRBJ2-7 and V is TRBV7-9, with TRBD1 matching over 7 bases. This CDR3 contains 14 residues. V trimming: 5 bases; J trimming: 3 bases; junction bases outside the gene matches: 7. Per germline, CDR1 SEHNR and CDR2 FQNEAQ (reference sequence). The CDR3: CASSRDRSYYEQYF. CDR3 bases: TGTGCCAGCAGCCGGGACAGATCCTACTACGAGCAGTACTTC.

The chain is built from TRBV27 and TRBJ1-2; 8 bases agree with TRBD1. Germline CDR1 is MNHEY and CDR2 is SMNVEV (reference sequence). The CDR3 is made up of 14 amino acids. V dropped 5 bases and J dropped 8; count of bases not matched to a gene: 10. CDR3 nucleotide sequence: TGTGCCAGCAGTCCACAAATGACAGGGGTCGGCTACACCTTC. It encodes CASSPQMTGVGYTF.

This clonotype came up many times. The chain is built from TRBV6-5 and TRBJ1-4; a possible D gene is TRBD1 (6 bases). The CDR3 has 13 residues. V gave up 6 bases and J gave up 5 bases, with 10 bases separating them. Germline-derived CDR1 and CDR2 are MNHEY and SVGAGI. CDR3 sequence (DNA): TGTGCCAGCAGGAACGACAGGAATGAAAAACTGTTTTTT. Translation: CASRNDRNEKLFF.

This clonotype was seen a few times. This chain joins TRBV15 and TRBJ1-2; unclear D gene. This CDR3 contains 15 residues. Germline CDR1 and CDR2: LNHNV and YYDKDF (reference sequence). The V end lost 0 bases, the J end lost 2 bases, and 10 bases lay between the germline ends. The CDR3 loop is CATSRDRGGNYGYTF. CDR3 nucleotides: TGTGCCACCAGCAGAGATCGAGGTGGAAACTATGGCTACACCTTC.

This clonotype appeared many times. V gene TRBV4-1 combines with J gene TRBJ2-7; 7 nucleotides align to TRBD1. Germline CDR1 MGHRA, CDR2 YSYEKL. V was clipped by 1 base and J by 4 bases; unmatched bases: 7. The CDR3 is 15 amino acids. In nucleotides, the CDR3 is TGCGCCAGCAGCCAAGCCTCGGGACAGCAATACGAGCAGTACTTC. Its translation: CASSQASGQQYEQYF.

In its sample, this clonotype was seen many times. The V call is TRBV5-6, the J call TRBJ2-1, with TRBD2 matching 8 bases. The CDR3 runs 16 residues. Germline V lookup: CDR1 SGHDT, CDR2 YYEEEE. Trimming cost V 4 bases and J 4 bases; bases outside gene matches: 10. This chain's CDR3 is CASSKEAGTSYNEQFF. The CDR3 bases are TGTGCCAGCAGCAAAGAAGCCGGGACTAGTTACAATGAGCAGTTCTTC.

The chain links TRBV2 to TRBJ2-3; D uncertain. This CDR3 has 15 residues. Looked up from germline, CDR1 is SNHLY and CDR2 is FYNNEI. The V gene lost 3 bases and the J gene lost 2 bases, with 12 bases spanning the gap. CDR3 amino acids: CASSDWTVNTDTQYF. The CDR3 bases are TGTGCCAGCAGTGACTGGACGGTCAACACAGATACGCAGTATTTT. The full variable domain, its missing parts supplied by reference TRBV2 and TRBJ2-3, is EPEVTQTPSHQVTQMGQEVILRCVPISNHLYFYWYRQILGQKVEFLVSFYNNEISEKSEIFDDQFSVERPDGSNFTLKIRSTKLEDSAMYFCASSDWTVNTDTQYFGPGTRLTVL.

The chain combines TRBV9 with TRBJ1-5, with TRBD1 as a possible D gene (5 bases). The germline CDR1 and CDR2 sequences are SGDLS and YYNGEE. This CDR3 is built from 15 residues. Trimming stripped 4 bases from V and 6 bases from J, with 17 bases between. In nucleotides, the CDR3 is TGTGCCAGCAGCATAGCGGGGGGGGATGGTCAGCCCCAGCATTTT. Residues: CASSIAGGDGQPQHF. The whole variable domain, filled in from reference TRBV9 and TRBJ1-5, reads DSGVTQTPKHLITATGQRVTLRCSPRSGDLSVYWYQQSLDQGLQFLIQYYNGEERAKGNILERFSAQQFPDLHSELNLSSLELGDSALYFCASSIAGGDGQPQHFGDGTRLSIL.

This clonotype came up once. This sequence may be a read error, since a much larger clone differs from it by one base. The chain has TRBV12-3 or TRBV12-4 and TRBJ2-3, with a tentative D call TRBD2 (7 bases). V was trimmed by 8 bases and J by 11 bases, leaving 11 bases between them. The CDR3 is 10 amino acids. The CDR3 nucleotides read TGTGCCAGCGGGGGGGCTCGGCAGTATTTT. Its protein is CASGGARQYF.

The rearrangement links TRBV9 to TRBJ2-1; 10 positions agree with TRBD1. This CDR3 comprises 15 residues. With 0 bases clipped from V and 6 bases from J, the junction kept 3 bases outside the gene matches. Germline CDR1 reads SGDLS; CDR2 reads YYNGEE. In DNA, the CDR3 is TGTGCCAGCAGCGTAGGCGGGACAGGGGTCAATGAGCAGTTCTTC. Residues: CASSVGGTGVNEQFF.

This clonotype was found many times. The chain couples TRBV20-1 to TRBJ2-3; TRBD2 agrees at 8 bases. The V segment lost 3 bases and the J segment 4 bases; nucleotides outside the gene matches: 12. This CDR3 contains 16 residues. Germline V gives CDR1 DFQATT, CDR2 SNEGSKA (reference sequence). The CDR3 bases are TGCAGTGCTAGTTCTGCTAGCGGGTGGTTTGCAGATACGCAGTATTTT. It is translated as CSASSASGWFADTQYF.

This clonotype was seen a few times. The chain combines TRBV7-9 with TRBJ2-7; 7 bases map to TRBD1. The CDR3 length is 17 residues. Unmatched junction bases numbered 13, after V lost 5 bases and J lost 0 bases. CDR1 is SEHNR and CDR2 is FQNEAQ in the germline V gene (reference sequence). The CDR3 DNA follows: TGTGCCAGCAGCCAAGTAACTTTAGGGGGCGCCTCCTACGAGCAGTACTTC. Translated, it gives CASSQVTLGGASYEQYF.

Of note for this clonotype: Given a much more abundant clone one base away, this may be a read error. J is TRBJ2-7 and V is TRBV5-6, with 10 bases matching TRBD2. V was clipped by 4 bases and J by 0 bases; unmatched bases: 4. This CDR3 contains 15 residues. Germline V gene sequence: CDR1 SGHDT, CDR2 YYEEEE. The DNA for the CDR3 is TGTGCCAGCAGCCAAGGACTAGCGGACTCCTACGAGCAGTACTTC. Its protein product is CASSQGLADSYEQYF.

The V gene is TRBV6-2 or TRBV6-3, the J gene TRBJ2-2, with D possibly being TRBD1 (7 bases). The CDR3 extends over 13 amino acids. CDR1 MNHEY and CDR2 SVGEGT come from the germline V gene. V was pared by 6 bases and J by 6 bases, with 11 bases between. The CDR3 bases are TGTGCCAGCAGCCAGGGGGGAGCCGGGGAGCTGTTTTTT. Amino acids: CASSQGGAGELFF.

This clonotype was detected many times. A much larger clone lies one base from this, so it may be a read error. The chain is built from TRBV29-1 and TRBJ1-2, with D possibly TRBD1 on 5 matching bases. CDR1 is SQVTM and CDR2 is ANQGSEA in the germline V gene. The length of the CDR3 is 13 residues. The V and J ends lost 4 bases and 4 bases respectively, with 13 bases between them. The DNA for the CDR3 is TGCAGCGTTGGTTTGACGGACATCTATGGCTACACCTTC. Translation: CSVGLTDIYGYTF.

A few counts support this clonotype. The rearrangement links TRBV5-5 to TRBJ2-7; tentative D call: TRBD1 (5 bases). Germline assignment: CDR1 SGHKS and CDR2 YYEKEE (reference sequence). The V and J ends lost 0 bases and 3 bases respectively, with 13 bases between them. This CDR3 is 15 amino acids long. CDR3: CASSLGGWGGYEQYV. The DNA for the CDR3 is TGTGCCAGCAGCTTGGGGGGCTGGGGCGGCTACGAGCAGTACGTC.

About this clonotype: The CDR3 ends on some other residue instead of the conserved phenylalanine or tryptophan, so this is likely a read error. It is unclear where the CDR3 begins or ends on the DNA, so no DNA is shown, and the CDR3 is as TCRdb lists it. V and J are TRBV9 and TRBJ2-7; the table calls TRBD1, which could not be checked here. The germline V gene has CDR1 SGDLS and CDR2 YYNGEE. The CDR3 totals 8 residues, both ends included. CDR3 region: CASSERDR.

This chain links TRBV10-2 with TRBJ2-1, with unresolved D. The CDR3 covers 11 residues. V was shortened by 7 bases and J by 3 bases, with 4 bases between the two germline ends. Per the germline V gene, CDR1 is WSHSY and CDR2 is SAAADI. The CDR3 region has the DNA TGCGCCAGCAAGAGCTACAATGAGCAGTTCTTC. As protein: CASKSYNEQFF.

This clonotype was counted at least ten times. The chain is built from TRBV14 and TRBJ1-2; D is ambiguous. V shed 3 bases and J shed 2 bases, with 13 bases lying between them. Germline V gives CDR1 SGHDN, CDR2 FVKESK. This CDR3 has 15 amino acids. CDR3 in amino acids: CASSHEQHPNYGYTF. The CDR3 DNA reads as TGTGCCAGCAGCCATGAACAGCACCCAAACTATGGCTACACCTTC.